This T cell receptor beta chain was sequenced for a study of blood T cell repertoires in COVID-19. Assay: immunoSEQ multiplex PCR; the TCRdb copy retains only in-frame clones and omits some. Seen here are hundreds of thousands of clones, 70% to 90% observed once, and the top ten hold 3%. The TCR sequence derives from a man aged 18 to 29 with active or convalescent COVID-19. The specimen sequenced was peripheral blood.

The CDR3 spells CASSLGGRANGYTF. The CDR3 DNA is TGTGCCAGCAGCTTAGGTGGCAGGGCGAATGGCTACACCTTC. The J gene is TRBJ1-2, the V gene TRBV11-2; D possibly corresponds to TRBD1 (5 bases). This CDR3 has 14 residues. Germline-derived CDR1 and CDR2 are SGHAT and FQNNGV. Trimming pared 1 base from V and 6 bases from J, leaving 12 bases between.